This TCR gamma chain was obtained from a study of human gamma delta and Vdelta1 T cells. General study points: Delta One T cells were reportedly polyclonal and broadly cytotoxic against acute myeloid leukemia.

For this clone: Its antigen is not known.

TCRdb used CATT to re-call clones from the PCR reads. The sample has several thousand gamma-chain clones, less than 55% seen once. Germline trimming cut 1 base from V and 10 bases from J; bases unmatched to any gene: 9. The germline V gene has CDR1 EGSTGY and CDR2 YDSYTSSV. There are 14 residues in the CDR3. This chain joins TRGV4 and TRGJP2. The source material was Vdelta1 gamma-delta T cells from blood grown in culture (DOT cells). The sequence was obtained from a human donor in good health. CDR3 coding DNA: TGTGCCACCTGGGATGGACTCCATCCTTGGATCAAGACGTTT. It codes for CATWDGLHPWIKTF.